This T cell receptor (beta chain) was documented in a study of T-cell reconstitution after alpha-beta-depleted transplantation in children. Study-wide results and limits: T-cell counts and diversity at one year post-transplant came mainly from newly produced T cells.

This clonotype was counted many times. Antigen unknown. The V end was cut by 0 bases, the J end by 5 bases, with 16 bases between. The length of the CDR3 is 16 residues. The germline CDR1 and CDR2 sequences are MGHRA and YSYEKL. The library targeted TCRbeta and was prepared with unique molecular identifiers. From the PCR reads, TCRdb called clonotypes with MiXCR, one entry per CDR3 protein. In the table there are roughly 240,000 distinct CDR3 sequences, roughly 8% of which are singletons. The chain recombines TRBV4-1 with TRBJ1-2; D possibly corresponds to TRBD1 (6 bases). The sequencing used PBMCs, mostly from graft donor cells, collected 180 days after TCRalphabeta/CD19-depleted stem cell transplant. The sequence came from a male patient younger than 18 who had a stem cell transplant for acute lymphoblastic leukemia, so the T cells may come from the graft donor. CDR3 nucleotides: TGCGCCAGCAGCCAAGAATCCCTACGGCAGGGGTATGGCTACACCTTC. This translates into CASSQESLRQGYGYTF.